The T cell receptor (beta chain) described here comes from a study of regulatory T cells in long-lasting Graves disease. This clonotype was seen ten or more times. The CDR3 runs 17 residues. CDR1 LNHDA and CDR2 SQIVND come from the germline V gene (reference sequence). Trimming pared 3 bases from V and 0 bases from J, leaving 15 bases between. Stated time point: newly diagnosed GD, antithyroid drugs for less than 3 months. PBMC RNA was the source of the TCR library. Construction of the TCR beta libraries employed iRepertoire HTBI primers in conjunction with Arm-PCR of CDR3 regions. TCRdb recomputed calls from the multiplex PCR reads with MiXCR, one row per CDR3 protein. The repertoire includes roughly 250,000 distinct CDR3 sequences, around 18% of them detected once, and 13% to 15% sits in the top ten. A further study also used this sample, focusing on T cells in Graves' hyperthyroidism and ophthalmopathy.

V gene TRBV19 combines with J gene TRBJ2-4; no reliable D call. This clonotype was sampled from a woman between 25 and 40 years old with Graves disease. The material was peripheral blood mononuclear cells (PBMCs), obtained at new diagnosis, from a patient treated with antithyroid drugs. CDR3 residues: CASSIWELPIAKNIQYF. DNA for the CDR3: TGTGCCAGTAGTATTTGGGAACTGCCCATAGCCAAAAACATTCAGTACTTC. Full variable domain (rest looked up from reference TRBV19 and TRBJ2-4): DGGITQSPKYLFRKEGQNVTLSCEQNLNHDAMYWYRQDPGQGLRLIYYSQIVNDFQKGDIAEGYSVSREKKESFPLTVTSAQKNPTAFYLCASSIWELPIAKNIQYFGAGTRLSVL.